These T cell receptor beta chains were read from a single sample in a study of cytomegalovirus exposure and HLA in healthy donors. Assay: immunoSEQ multiplex PCR; the TCRdb copy retains only in-frame clones and omits some. In the table there are around 150,000 clones, roughly nine tenths of which are singletons. The material sequenced was PBMCs. Receptors were obtained from a woman between 25 and 40 years old in good health and CMV-seronegative. Both conserved end residues are part of each CDR3. The order of the fields is V gene, D gene, J gene, clone size, CDR3 DNA, CDR3 protein. D genes are given only for firm matches. Clone size is given for some rows only: seen once, a few or many times, or a class if the clone is expanded.

V: TRBV6-1
D: -
J: TRBJ1-2
size: -
DNA: TGTGCCAGCAGTGAAGAAGGCTGGAGGACCAACTCCTACACCTTC
CDR3: CASSEEGWRTNSYTF

V: TRBV6-1
D: TRBD1
J: TRBJ1-1
size: -
DNA: TGTGCCAGCAGGGGACAGCCGACTCTGAACACTGAAGCTTTCTTT
CDR3: CASRGQPTLNTEAFF

V: TRBV29-1
D: -
J: TRBJ1-1
size: -
DNA: TGCAGCGTTGATGGGGGAGTCACTGAAGCTTTCTTT
CDR3: CSVDGGVTEAFF

V: TRBV9
D: -
J: TRBJ2-1
size: -
DNA: TGTGCCAGCAGCGTAGGTAGTGGTAGTTGGCCCAATGAGCAGTTCTTC
CDR3: CASSVGSGSWPNEQFF

V: TRBV27
D: TRBD2
J: TRBJ2-1
size: once
DNA: TGTGCCAGCAGTTCAACTCCCCCCGGACTAGCGGAAAACGTGTCCCATGAGCAGTTCTTC
CDR3: CASSSTPPGLAENVSHEQFF

V: TRBV28
D: -
J: TRBJ1-2
size: -
DNA: TGTGCCAGCAGTTTAAGATATGGCTACACCTTC
CDR3: CASSLRYGYTF

V: TRBV7-2
D: -
J: TRBJ2-4
size: -
DNA: TGTGCCAGCAGCCCCTCCACGTCTTGGGACATTCAGTACTTC
CDR3: CASSPSTSWDIQYF

V: TRBV9
D: -
J: TRBJ1-3
size: -
DNA: TGTGCCAGCAGCGTAGCTGGAGCCCAAGTGGGGGGAAACACCATATATTTT
CDR3: CASSVAGAQVGGNTIYF

V: TRBV5-1
D: -
J: TRBJ1-4
size: -
DNA: TGCGCCAGCAGCGTCGGATCTCATGAAAAACTGTTTTTT
CDR3: CASSVGSHEKLFF

V: TRBV14
D: -
J: TRBJ2-7
size: -
DNA: TGTGCCAGCAGCCCCATGACAGCTAACTACGAGCAGTACTTC
CDR3: CASSPMTANYEQYF

V: TRBV5-1
D: TRBD1
J: TRBJ2-1
size: -
DNA: TGCGCCAGCAGCTCCGGTCAGGGGGCTTATGAGCAGTTCTTC
CDR3: CASSSGQGAYEQFF

V: TRBV19
D: -
J: TRBJ2-7
size: -
DNA: TGTGCCAGTACCATATGGGGTCTCCACGAGCAGTACTTC
CDR3: CASTIWGLHEQYF

V: TRBV7-2
D: TRBD2
J: TRBJ2-3
size: -
DNA: TGTGCCAGCAGCCTACGGGAGGGTAGGACAGATACGCAGTATTTT
CDR3: CASSLREGRTDTQYF

V: TRBV10-3
D: -
J: TRBJ1-6
size: -
DNA: TGTGCCATCAGTGAGTCAGGGTCGAATTCACCCCTCCACTTT
CDR3: CAISESGSNSPLHF

V: TRBV5-1
D: TRBD2
J: TRBJ2-1
size: -
DNA: TGCGCCAGCAGCCCTACTAGCGGAAGCTCCTACAATGAGCAGTTCTTC
CDR3: CASSPTSGSSYNEQFF

V: TRBV28
D: -
J: TRBJ1-2
size: -
DNA: TGTGCCAGCGGGGGGGGATACTATGGCTACACCTTC
CDR3: CASGGGYYGYTF

V: TRBV27
D: TRBD1
J: TRBJ2-2
size: once
DNA: TGTGCCAGCAAACCCGGGACAGGGGCCCCGAACACCGGGGAGCTGTTTTTT
CDR3: CASKPGTGAPNTGELFF

V: TRBV5-1
D: TRBD1
J: TRBJ1-6
size: -
DNA: TGCGCCAGCAGCGAACGACAGGGCCTTGGTTCACCCCTCCACTTT
CDR3: CASSERQGLGSPLHF

V: TRBV15
D: -
J: TRBJ2-4
size: -
DNA: TGTGCCACCAGTCCCCTCAGAACAGCCACCTTAGCCAAAAACATTCAGTACTTC
CDR3: CATSPLRTATLAKNIQYF

V: TRBV2
D: -
J: TRBJ2-1
size: -
DNA: TGTGCAACAGGAGGGGCTGTGGCGAACAATGAGCAGTTCTTC
CDR3: CATGGAVANNEQFF

V: TRBV29-1
D: -
J: TRBJ2-5
size: -
DNA: TGCAGCGTTGAAGAATCTTCGGAGACCCAGTACTTC
CDR3: CSVEESSETQYF

V: TRBV15
D: TRBD2
J: TRBJ2-5
size: -
DNA: TGTGCCACCAGCAGAGGGGGGGGGAGGCAAGAGACCCAGTACTTC
CDR3: CATSRGGGRQETQYF

V: TRBV23-1
D: -
J: TRBJ1-3
size: -
DNA: TGCGCCAGCAGTCGCCGGAGTGACGGAGATGGAAACACCATATATTTT
CDR3: CASSRRSDGDGNTIYF

V: TRBV27
D: TRBD1
J: TRBJ1-1
size: -
DNA: TGTGCCAGCAGCCAGGGACAGAAGAACACTGAAGCTTTCTTT
CDR3: CASSQGQKNTEAFF

V: TRBV7-9
D: -
J: TRBJ1-2
size: -
DNA: TGTGCCAGCAGCCCGGACAGCGGGAGCTATGGCTACACCTTC
CDR3: CASSPDSGSYGYTF

V: TRBV5-1
D: -
J: TRBJ2-3
size: -
DNA: TGCGCCAGCAGCTCGGACAGCCGTACAGATACGCAGTATTTT
CDR3: CASSSDSRTDTQYF

V: TRBV28
D: -
J: TRBJ1-1
size: -
DNA: TGTGCCAGCAGTCTCAGGGGCCCGGAGGAAGCTTTCTTT
CDR3: CASSLRGPEEAFF

V: TRBV2
D: -
J: TRBJ1-1
size: -
DNA: TGTGCCACTTCTCGACAGTCTACGAACACTGAAGCTTTCTTT
CDR3: CATSRQSTNTEAFF

V: TRBV9
D: -
J: TRBJ1-6
size: few
DNA: TGTGCCAGCAGCGAAGGGGGTTTCAATTCACCCCTCCACTTT
CDR3: CASSEGGFNSPLHF

V: TRBV19
D: TRBD1
J: TRBJ2-7
size: -
DNA: TGTGCCAGTAGTACCACAGGGGGCGGTGAGCAGTACTTC
CDR3: CASSTTGGGEQYF